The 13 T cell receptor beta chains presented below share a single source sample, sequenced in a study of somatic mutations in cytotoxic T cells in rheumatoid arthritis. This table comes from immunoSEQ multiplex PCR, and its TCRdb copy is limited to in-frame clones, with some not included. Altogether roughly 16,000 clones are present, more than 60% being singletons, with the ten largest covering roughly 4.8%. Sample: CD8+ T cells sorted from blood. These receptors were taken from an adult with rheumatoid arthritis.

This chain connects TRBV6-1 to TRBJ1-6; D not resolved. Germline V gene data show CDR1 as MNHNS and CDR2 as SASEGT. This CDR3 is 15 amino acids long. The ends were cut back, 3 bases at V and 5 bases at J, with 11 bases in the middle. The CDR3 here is CASSDKGADNSPLHF. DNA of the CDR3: TGTGCCAGCAGTGATAAGGGCGCCGATAATTCACCCCTCCACTTT.

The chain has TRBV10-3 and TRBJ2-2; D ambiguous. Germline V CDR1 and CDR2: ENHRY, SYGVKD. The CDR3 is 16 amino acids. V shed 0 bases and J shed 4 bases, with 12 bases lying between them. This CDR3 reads CAISESVVGGTGELFF. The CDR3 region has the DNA TGTGCCATCAGTGAGTCAGTGGTGGGTGGCACCGGGGAGCTGTTTTTT.

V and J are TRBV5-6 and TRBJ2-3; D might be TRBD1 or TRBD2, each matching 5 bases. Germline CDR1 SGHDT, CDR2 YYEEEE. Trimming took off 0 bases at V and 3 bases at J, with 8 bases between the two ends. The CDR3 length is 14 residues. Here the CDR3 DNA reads TGTGCCAGCAGCTTGGTGGGACCAACAGATACGCAGTATTTT. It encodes CASSLVGPTDTQYF.

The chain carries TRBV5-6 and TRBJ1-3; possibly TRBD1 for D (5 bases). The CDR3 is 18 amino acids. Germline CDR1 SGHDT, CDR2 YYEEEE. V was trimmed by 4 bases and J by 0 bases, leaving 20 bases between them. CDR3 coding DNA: TGTGCCAGCAGCCACCGGGACTCAAACTTCTTCTCTGGAAACACCATATATTTT. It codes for CASSHRDSNFFSGNTIYF. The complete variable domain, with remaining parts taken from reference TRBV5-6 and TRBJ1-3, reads DAGVTQSPTHLIKTRGQQVTLRCSPKSGHDTVSWYQQALGQGPQFIFQYYEEEERQRGNFPDRFSGHQFPNYSSELNVNALLLGDSALYLCASSHRDSNFFSGNTIYFGEGSWLTVV.

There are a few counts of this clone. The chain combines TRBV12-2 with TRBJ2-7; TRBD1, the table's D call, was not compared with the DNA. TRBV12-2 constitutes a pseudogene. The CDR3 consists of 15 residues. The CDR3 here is CASRTTLSLAYEQYF. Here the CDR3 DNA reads TGTGCAAGTCGGACAACACTGTCCTTGGCGTACGAGCAGTACTTC.

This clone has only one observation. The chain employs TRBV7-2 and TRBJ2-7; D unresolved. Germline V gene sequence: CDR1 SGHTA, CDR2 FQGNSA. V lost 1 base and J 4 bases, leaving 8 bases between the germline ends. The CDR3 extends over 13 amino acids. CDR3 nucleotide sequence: TGTGCCAGCAGCTTAGTTTCGGCTTACGAGCAGTACTTC. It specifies CASSLVSAYEQYF. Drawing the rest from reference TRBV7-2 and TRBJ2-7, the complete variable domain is GAGVSQSPSNKVTEKGKDVELRCDPISGHTALYWYRQSLGQGLEFLIYFQGNSAPDKSGLPSDRFSAERTGGSVSTLTIQRTQQEDSAVYLCASSLVSAYEQYFGPGTRLTVT.

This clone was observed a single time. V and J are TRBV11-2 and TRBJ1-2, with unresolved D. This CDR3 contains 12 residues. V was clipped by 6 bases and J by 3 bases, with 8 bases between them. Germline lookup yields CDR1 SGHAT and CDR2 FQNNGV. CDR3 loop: CASSLRDYGYTF. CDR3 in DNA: TGTGCCAGCAGTCTGCGGGACTATGGCTACACCTTC. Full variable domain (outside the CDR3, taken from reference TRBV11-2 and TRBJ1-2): EAGVAQSPRYKIIEKRQSVAFWCNPISGHATLYWYQQILGQGPKLLIQFQNNGVVDDSQLPKDRFSAERLKGVDSTLKIQPAKLEDSAVYLCASSLRDYGYTFGSGTRLTVV.

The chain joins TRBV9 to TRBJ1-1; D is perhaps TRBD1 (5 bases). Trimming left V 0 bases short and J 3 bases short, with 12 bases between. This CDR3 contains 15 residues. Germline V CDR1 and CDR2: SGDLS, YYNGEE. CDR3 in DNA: TGTGCCAGCAGCGTAGGTCTGAGGGGCGACACTGAAGCTTTCTTT. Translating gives CASSVGLRGDTEAFF.

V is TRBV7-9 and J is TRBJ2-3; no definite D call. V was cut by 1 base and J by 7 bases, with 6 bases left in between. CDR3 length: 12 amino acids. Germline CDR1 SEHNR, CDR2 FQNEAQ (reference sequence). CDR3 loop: CASSLDGNTQYF. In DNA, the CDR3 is TGTGCCAGCAGCTTAGATGGAAATACGCAGTATTTT. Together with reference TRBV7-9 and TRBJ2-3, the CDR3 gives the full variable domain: DTGVSQNPRHKITKRGQNVTFRCDPISEHNRLYWYRQTLGQGPEFLTYFQNEAQLEKSRLLSDRFSAERPKGSFSTLEIQRTEQGDSAMYLCASSLDGNTQYFGPGTRLTVL.

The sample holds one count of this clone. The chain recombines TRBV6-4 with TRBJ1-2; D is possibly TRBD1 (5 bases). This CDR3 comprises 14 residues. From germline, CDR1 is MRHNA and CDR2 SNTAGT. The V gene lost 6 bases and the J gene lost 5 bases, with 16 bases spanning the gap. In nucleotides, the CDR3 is TGTGCCAGCAGCCCCCCTCTGGGACTGTATGGCTACACCTTC. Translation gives CASSPPLGLYGYTF.

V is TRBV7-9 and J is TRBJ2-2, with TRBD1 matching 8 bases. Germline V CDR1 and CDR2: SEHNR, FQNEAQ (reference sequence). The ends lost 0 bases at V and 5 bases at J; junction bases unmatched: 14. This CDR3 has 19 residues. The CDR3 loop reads CASSLALPARGRRTGELFF. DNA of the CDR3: TGTGCCAGCAGCTTAGCGCTTCCCGCCAGGGGGCGAAGGACCGGGGAGCTGTTTTTT.

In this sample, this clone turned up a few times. CDR3 sequence reads: CASSYSQVYTEAFF. The CDR3 DNA follows: TGTGCCAGCAGTTACTCACAGGTGTACACTGAAGCTTTCTTT. The chain carries TRBV6-5 and TRBJ1-1; D is perhaps TRBD1 (5 bases). In germline, CDR1 is MNHEY, CDR2 SVGAGI. This CDR3 has 14 residues. V was shortened by 0 bases and J by 3 bases, with 8 bases between the two germline ends.

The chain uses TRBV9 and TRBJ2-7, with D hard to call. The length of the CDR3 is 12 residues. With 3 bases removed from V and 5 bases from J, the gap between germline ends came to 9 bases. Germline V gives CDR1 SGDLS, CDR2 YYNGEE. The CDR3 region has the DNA TGTGCCAGCAGCGCTAGTACACACGAGCAGTACTTC. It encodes CASSASTHEQYF.